The present T cell receptor beta chain was sequenced within a study of human T cells and chemical hapten exposure. TCRdb reprocessed the RACE reads with MiXCR, giving one entry per CDR3 protein. The sample has about 14,000 distinct CDR3 sequences, about a sixth seen once. Notes on the study in general: Those TCRs sitting above 1 in 1000 frequency stayed the same with DPC sensitization.

Sample time point: patch test 1, 2 weeks after DPC sensitization. Treatment described: therapeutic diphenylcyclopropenone sensitization with weekly scalp DPC. The template was total RNA from unfractionated whole blood. CDR1 and CDR2 from the germline V gene are MNHEY and SVGEGT. The V gene lost 5 bases and the J gene lost 2 bases, with 17 bases spanning the gap. The CDR3 totals 16 residues. This clonotype was detected a few times. The antigen is not known. The chain couples TRBV6-2 or TRBV6-3 to TRBJ2-3, with D tentatively TRBD1 or TRBD2 (5 bases each). The source is a woman aged 25-40 years with alopecia areata. Some clones in this sample may be carry-over from other donors' samples. The source was whole blood, collected in connection with sensitization to the hapten diphenylcyclopropenone (DPC). The DNA of the CDR3 is TGTGCCAGCAGTATTCCCGGGACGCAACTCACAGATACGCAGTATTTT. Residues: CASSIPGTQLTDTQYF.